This TCR beta chain was documented in a study of cytomegalovirus exposure and HLA in healthy donors. About this clone itself: The antigen is undetermined.

Whole-study findings and limits: While the bulk of TCR sequences proved rare, some public TCRs turned up in many donors. Information on immune exposure was restricted to one variable (CMV serostatus). Cytomegalovirus-associated status was assigned to approximately 160 TCR beta chains.

Both 60 Vbeta primers and 13 Jbeta primers went into the PCR. Authors' data handling: Unique TCR beta chains totaled roughly 79 million in a later count, with roughly 11 million of them shared. Repertoires were generated with immunoSEQ multiplex PCR, while TCRdb's copy carries only in-frame clones and drops some. The DNA was the basis for D and trimming; V, J and clone size are from that table. Of around 140,000 clones listed, over 75% are singletons. Material: PBMCs. The TCR was taken from a woman aged 40 to 49 in good health and CMV-seronegative.

In nucleotides, the CDR3 is TGCGCCAGCAGCCAAGGGTCTCAGAGGACCTACAATGAGCAGTTCTTC. It codes for CASSQGSQRTYNEQFF. The chain joins TRBV4-1 to TRBJ2-1; no reliable D call. This CDR3 is built from 16 residues. Germline loops: CDR1 MGHRA, CDR2 YSYEKL. Trimming removed 1 base at V and 2 bases at J, with 12 bases between.